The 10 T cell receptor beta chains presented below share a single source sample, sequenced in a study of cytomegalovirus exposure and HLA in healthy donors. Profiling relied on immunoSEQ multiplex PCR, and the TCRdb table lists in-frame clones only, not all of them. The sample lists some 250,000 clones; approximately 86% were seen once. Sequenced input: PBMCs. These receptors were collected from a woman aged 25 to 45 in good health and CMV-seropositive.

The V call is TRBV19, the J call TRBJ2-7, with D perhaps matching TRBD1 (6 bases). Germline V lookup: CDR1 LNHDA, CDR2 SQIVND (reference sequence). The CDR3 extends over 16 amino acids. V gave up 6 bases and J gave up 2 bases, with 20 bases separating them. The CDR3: CASSIRPFGQTYEQYF. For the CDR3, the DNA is TGTGCCAGTAGCATAAGACCGTTCGGACAGACCTACGAGCAGTACTTC. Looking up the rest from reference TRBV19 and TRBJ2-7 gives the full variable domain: DGGITQSPKYLFRKEGQNVTLSCEQNLNHDAMYWYRQDPGQGLRLIYYSQIVNDFQKGDIAEGYSVSREKKESFPLTVTSAQKNPTAFYLCASSIRPFGQTYEQYFGPGTRLTVT.

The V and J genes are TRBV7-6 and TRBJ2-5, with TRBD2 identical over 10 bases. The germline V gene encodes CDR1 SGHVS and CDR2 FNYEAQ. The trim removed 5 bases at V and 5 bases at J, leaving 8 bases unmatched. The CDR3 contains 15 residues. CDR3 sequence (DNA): TGTGCCAGCAGCCCAGTTCTAGCGGGAGCGGAGACCCAGTACTTC. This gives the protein CASSPVLAGAETQYF.

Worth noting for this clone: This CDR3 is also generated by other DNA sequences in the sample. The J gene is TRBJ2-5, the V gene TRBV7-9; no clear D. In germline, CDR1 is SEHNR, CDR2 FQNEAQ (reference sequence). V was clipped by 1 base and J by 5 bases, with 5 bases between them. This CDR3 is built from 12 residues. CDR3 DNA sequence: TGTGCCAGCAGCTTAGTACGGGAGACCCAGTACTTC. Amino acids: CASSLVRETQYF. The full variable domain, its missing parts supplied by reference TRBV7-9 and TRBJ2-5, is DTGVSQNPRHKITKRGQNVTFRCDPISEHNRLYWYRQTLGQGPEFLTYFQNEAQLEKSRLLSDRFSAERPKGSFSTLEIQRTEQGDSAMYLCASSLVRETQYFGPGTRLLVL.

The chain's CDR3 is CASSLAQGADEQYF. CDR3 in DNA: TGTGCCAGCAGCTTGGCCCAGGGGGCCGACGAGCAGTACTTC. The rearrangement uses TRBV5-5 and TRBJ2-7, with TRBD1 identical over 8 bases. Germline values: CDR1 SGHKS, CDR2 YYEKEE (reference sequence). The CDR3 totals 14 residues. Germline trimming cut 0 bases from V and 5 bases from J; bases unmatched to any gene: 4.

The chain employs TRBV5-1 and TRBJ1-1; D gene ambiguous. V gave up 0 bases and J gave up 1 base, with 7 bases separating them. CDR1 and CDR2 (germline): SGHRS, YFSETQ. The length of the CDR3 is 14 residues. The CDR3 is CASSLVEGNTEAFF. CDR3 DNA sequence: TGCGCCAGCAGCTTGGTAGAGGGGAACACTGAAGCTTTCTTT. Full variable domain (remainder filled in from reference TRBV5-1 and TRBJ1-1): KAGVTQTPRYLIKTRGQQVTLSCSPISGHRSVSWYQQTPGQGLQFLFEYFSETQRNKGNFPGRFSGRQFSNSRSEMNVSTLELGDSALYLCASSLVEGNTEAFFGQGTRLTVV.

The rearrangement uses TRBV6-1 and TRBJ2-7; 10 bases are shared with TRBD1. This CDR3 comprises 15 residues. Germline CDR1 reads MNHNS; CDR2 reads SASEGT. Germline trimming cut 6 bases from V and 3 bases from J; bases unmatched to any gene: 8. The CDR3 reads CASRNPGQGSYEQYF. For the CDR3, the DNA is TGTGCCAGCAGGAACCCGGGACAGGGGAGCTACGAGCAGTACTTC.

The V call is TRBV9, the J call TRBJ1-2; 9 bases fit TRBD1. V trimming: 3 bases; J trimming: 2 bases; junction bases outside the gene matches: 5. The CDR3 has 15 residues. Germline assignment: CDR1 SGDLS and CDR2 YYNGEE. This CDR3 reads CASSENRGLNYGYTF. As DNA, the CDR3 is TGTGCCAGCAGCGAAAACAGGGGGCTAAACTATGGCTACACCTTC.

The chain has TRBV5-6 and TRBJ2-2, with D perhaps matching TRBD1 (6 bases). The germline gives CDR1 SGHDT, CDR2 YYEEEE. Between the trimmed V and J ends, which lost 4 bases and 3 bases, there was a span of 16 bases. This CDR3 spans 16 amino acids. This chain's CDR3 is CASSLYRDGDTGELFF. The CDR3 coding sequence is TGTGCCAGCAGCCTTTACAGGGATGGGGACACCGGGGAGCTGTTTTTT.

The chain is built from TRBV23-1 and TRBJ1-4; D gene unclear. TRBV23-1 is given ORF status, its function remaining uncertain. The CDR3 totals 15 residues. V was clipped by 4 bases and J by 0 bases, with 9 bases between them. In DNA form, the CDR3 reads TGCGCCAGCAGTCGGCCGTCCGCAACTAATGAAAAACTGTTTTTT. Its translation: CASSRPSATNEKLFF.

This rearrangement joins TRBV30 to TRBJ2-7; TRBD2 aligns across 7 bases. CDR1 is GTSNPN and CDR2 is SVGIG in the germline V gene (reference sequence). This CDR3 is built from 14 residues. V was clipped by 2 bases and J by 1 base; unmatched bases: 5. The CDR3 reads CAWSSSSGSYEQYF. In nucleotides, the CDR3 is TGTGCCTGGAGTTCCTCTAGCGGTTCCTACGAGCAGTACTTC.